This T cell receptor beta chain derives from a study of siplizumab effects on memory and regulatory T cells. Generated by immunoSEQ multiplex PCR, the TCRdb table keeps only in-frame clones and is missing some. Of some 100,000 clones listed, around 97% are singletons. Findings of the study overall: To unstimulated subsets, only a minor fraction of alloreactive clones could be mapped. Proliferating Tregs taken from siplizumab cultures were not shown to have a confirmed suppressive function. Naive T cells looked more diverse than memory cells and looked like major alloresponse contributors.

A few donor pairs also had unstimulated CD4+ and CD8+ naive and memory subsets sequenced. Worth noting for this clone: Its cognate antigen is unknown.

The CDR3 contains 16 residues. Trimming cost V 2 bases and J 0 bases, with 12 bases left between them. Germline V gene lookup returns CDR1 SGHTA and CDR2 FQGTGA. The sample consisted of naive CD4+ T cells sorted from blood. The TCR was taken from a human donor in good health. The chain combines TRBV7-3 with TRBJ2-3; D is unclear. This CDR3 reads CASSLGLQASTDTQYF. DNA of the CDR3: TGTGCCAGCAGCTTAGGGTTGCAGGCTAGCACAGATACGCAGTATTTT.